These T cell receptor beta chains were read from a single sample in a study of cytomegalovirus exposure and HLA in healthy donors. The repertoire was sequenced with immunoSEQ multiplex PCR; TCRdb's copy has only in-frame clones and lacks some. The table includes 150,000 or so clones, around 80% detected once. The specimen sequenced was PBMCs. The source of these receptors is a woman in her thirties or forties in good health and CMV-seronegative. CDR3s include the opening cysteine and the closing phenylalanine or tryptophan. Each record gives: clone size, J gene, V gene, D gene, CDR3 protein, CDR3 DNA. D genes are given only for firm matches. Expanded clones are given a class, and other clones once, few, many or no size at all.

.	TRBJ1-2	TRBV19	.	CASRAGGEVYGYTF	TGTGCCAGTAGGGCTGGGGGCGAGGTCTATGGCTACACCTTC
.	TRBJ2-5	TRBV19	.	CASSIAGTHQETQYF	TGTGCCAGTAGTATTGCAGGGACACACCAAGAGACCCAGTACTTC
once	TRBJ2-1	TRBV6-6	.	CASRTTGKINEQFF	TGTGCCAGCCGCACCACAGGGAAGATCAATGAGCAGTTCTTC
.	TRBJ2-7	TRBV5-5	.	CASSTGTLAVSSYEQYF	TGTGCCAGCAGTACAGGGACCCTGGCGGTAAGCTCCTACGAGCAGTACTTC
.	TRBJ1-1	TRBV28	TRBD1	CASVRQGASGTEAFF	TGTGCCAGCGTAAGACAGGGGGCATCGGGCACTGAAGCTTTCTTT
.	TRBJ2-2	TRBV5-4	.	CASSYWARQNTGELFF	TGTGCCAGCAGCTACTGGGCCCGACAGAACACCGGGGAGCTGTTTTTT
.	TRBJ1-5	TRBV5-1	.	CASSTGTAGEPQHF	TGCGCCAGCAGCACAGGGACGGCCGGGGAGCCCCAGCATTTT
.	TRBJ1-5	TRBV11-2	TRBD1	CASSPGQGDPNSNQPQHF	TGTGCCAGCAGTCCTGGACAGGGGGACCCTAATAGCAATCAGCCCCAGCATTTT
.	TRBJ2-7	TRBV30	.	CACNGLSYEQYF	TGTGCCTGCAACGGACTGTCATACGAGCAGTACTTC
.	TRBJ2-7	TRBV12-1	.	CAGEGQGDEQYF	TGTGCCGGCGAGGGACAGGGGGACGAGCAGTACTTC
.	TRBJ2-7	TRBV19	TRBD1	CASSAQQGLVGYEQYF	TGTGCCAGTAGTGCTCAACAGGGGCTGGTAGGGTACGAGCAGTACTTC
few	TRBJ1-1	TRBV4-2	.	CASSQGVGRNTEAFF	TGTGCCAGCAGCCAAGGAGTCGGTAGAAACACTGAAGCTTTCTTT
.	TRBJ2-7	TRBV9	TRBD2	CASSVGLAGYEQYF	TGTGCCAGCAGCGTAGGACTAGCGGGCTACGAGCAGTACTTC
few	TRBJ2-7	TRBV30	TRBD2	CAWGLAGAQRQYF	TGTGCCTGGGGACTAGCGGGAGCCCAACGGCAGTACTTC
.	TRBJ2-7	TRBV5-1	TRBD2	CASSLWSGGPSYEQYF	TGCGCCAGCAGCTTGTGGTCGGGAGGGCCCTCCTACGAGCAGTACTTC
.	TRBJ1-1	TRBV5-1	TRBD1	CASSWGDRDGTEAFF	TGCGCCAGCAGCTGGGGGGACAGGGATGGGACTGAAGCTTTCTTT
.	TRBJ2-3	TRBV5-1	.	CASSLGNSGKHTDTQYF	TGCGCCAGCAGCTTGGGAAATAGCGGAAAACATACAGATACGCAGTATTTT
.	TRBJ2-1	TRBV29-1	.	CSVNTVLNNEQFF	TGCAGCGTTAACACAGTACTTAACAATGAGCAGTTCTTC
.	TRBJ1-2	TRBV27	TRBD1	CASSLRQGAQGYTF	TGTGCCAGCAGTTTGCGGCAGGGGGCGCAAGGCTACACCTTC
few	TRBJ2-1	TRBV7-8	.	CASSSLFGGSYNEQFF	TGTGCCAGCAGCTCCCTATTCGGCGGGTCCTACAATGAGCAGTTCTTC
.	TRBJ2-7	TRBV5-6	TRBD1	CASSARDRVTYEQYF	TGTGCCAGCAGCGCGAGGGACAGGGTAACCTACGAGCAGTACTTC
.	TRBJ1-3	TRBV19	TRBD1	CASTGQGENTIYF	TGTGCCAGTACGGGACAGGGGGAAAACACCATATATTTT
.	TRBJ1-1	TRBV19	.	CASSYGVGEAFF	TGTGCCAGTAGTTACGGGGTTGGCGAAGCTTTCTTT
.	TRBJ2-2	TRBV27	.	CASRLMTPKPGELFF	TGTGCCAGCAGGCTTATGACTCCGAAGCCCGGGGAGCTGTTTTTT
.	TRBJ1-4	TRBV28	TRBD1	CASSPEGQVPNEKLFF	TGTGCCAGCAGTCCCGAGGGACAGGTGCCTAATGAAAAACTGTTTTTT
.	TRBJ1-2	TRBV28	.	CASSQRGHANYGYTF	TGTGCCAGCAGTCAGCGTGGACACGCTAACTATGGCTACACCTTC
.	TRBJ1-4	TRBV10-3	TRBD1	CAISEDRGGEKLFF	TGTGCCATCAGTGAGGACAGGGGAGGTGAAAAACTGTTTTTT
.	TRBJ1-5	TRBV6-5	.	CASSQGSNQPQHF	TGTGCCAGCAGTCAGGGGAGCAATCAGCCCCAGCATTTT
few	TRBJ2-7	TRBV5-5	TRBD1	CASRPGTGVFREQYF	TGTGCCAGCAGGCCCGGGACAGGGGTTTTCAGGGAGCAGTACTTC